One and the same sample provided the 32 T cell receptor beta chains below, sequenced in a study of CXCR3-negative and CXCR3-positive naive CD8 T cells. Findings and limits, study-wide: For CXCR3-positive naive cells, TRB CDR3s were more hydrophobic than those of CXCR3-negative naive cells.

The libraries of TRB cDNA were constructed through 5' RACE using UMI labels. Each CDR3 protein gets one entry in TCRdb, which reprocessed the 5' RACE reads and gives no DNA. Across more than 80,000 distinct CDR3 sequences, the top ten clones capture 0.7% to 1% of the sample. Which antigens these TCRs recognize remains unknown. The sequencing input was naive CXCR3+ CD8+ T cells from blood. Regarding subset: CD45RO-CCR7+CD27+CD95- naive CD8+ T cells expressing CXCR3 (TNR3+). The receptors here all came from a human donor in good health. Some clones in this sample may be carry-over from other donors' samples.

This clonotype is classed as large (0.1 to 1%) by frequency. The chain is built from TRBV20-1 and TRBJ1-2; TCRdb gives TRBD1 as the D gene, but with no DNA this cannot be confirmed. The CDR3 has 15 amino acids. Looked up from germline, CDR1 is DFQATT and CDR2 is SNEGSKA (reference sequence). The CDR3 loop is CSARDLGGINYGYTF.

V is TRBV12-3 or TRBV12-4 and J is TRBJ2-7. The CDR3 extends over 12 amino acids. The CDR3: CASSFSRYEQYF.

V usage is TRBV12-3 or TRBV12-4 and J usage is TRBJ2-1; absent DNA, TCRdb's TRBD2 call cannot be checked. This CDR3 has 15 amino acids. CDR3 loop: CASGSPSQSDNEQFF.

The chain employs TRBV15 and TRBJ2-1; TCRdb's D call of TRBD2 is untestable without DNA. This CDR3 has 16 amino acids. The germline V gene has CDR1 LNHNV and CDR2 YYDKDF (reference sequence). This CDR3 is CATSPMIAGGVLEQFF.

This chain joins TRBV3-1 and TRBJ2-7. This CDR3 comprises 13 residues. From germline, CDR1 is LGHDT and CDR2 YNNKEL (reference sequence). The chain's CDR3 is CASSWESSYEQYF.

The genes are TRBV29-1 and TRBJ2-3; the TRBD1 assignment by TCRdb is unverifiable without DNA. This CDR3 has 16 residues. The germline CDR1 and CDR2 sequences are SQVTM and ANQGSEA. The CDR3 sequence is CSVEVWHEPEPPAQYF.

This sequence joins TRBV14 and TRBJ2-1; TCRdb's D gene call, TRBD2, goes unchecked for lack of DNA. The CDR3 runs 18 residues. The germline V gene encodes CDR1 SGHDN and CDR2 FVKESK. The CDR3 sequence is CASSPQVTFSGWENEQFF.

The rearrangement links TRBV4-3 to TRBJ2-7. Germline assignment: CDR1 LGHNA and CDR2 YSLEER. CDR3 size: 15 residues. The CDR3 region is CASSQVKWGSYEQYF.

V is TRBV12-3 or TRBV12-4 and J is TRBJ2-1; the TCRdb D gene call, TRBD1, has no DNA to confirm it. The CDR3 loop spans 13 amino acids. CDR3 loop: CASSWTGNDEQFF.

The chain carries TRBV2 and TRBJ1-1. Germline CDR1 and CDR2: SNHLY and FYNNEI. This CDR3 contains 11 residues. CDR3 region: CATTGNTEAFF.

V and J are TRBV6-2 or TRBV6-3 and TRBJ2-6. The CDR3 is made up of 15 amino acids. From germline, CDR1 is MNHEY and CDR2 SVGEGT. CDR3 amino acids: CASSYSGTGANVLTF.

The V call is TRBV15, the J call TRBJ1-6. This CDR3 has 14 residues. The germline V gene encodes CDR1 LNHNV and CDR2 YYDKDF (reference sequence). The CDR3 reads CATSRDLQNSPLHF.

The chain has TRBV19 and TRBJ2-7; there is no DNA to check the TCRdb D call of TRBD2. Germline CDR1 and CDR2: LNHDA and SQIVND (reference sequence). The CDR3 loop spans 15 amino acids. The chain's CDR3 is CASSSSGGAEYEQYF.

The V gene is TRBV29-1, the J gene TRBJ1-1; the D call of TRBD1 rests on TCRdb alone, since no DNA is present to check it. This CDR3 is built from 11 residues. The germline gives CDR1 SQVTM, CDR2 ANQGSEA. CDR3 sequence reads: CSVPGGPEAFF.

This sequence joins TRBV29-1 and TRBJ2-7; TCRdb gives TRBD1 as the D gene, but with no DNA this cannot be confirmed. The CDR3 extends over 13 amino acids. Germline CDR1 reads SQVTM; CDR2 reads ANQGSEA. CDR3: CSAATGPSYEQYF.

The chain couples TRBV19 to TRBJ1-1; the D gene TCRdb calls, TRBD1, cannot be checked with no DNA. Germline-derived CDR1 and CDR2 are LNHDA and SQIVND (reference sequence). The CDR3 length is 14 residues. The CDR3 loop is CASSMYPGQGEAFF.

The chain employs TRBV6-1 and TRBJ2-1; the TCRdb call, TRBD2, lacks DNA for checking. Germline V gene data show CDR1 as MNHNS and CDR2 as SASEGT. The CDR3 totals 11 residues. The CDR3 region is CASSEGGEQFF.

This rearrangement joins TRBV7-8 to TRBJ2-1; TCRdb's D gene call, TRBD2, goes unchecked for lack of DNA. There are 15 residues in the CDR3. CDR1 and CDR2 (germline): SGHVS, FQNEAQ. CDR3: CASSLRGRNYNEQFF. Filled out from reference TRBV7-8 and TRBJ2-1, the complete variable domain reads GAGVSQSPRYKVAKRGQDVALRCDPISGHVSLFWYQQALGQGPEFLTYFQNEAQLDKSGLPSDRFFAERPEGSVSTLKIQRTQQEDSAVYLCASSLRGRNYNEQFFGPGTRLTVL.

The CDR3 here is CASISGVAGEQYF. J is TRBJ2-7 and V is TRBV27; TCRdb calls TRBD2, which cannot be checked without DNA. Looked up from germline, CDR1 is MNHEY and CDR2 is SMNVEV (reference sequence). The length of the CDR3 is 13 residues.

J is TRBJ2-7 and V is TRBV6-6. The CDR3 contains 19 residues. Germline CDR1 is MNHNY and CDR2 is SVGAGI (reference sequence). The CDR3 protein is CASSYGEDGLDELHYEQYF.

This chain joins TRBV7-2 and TRBJ2-1; the D call of TRBD2 rests on TCRdb alone, since no DNA is present to check it. The CDR3 has 16 residues. Germline assignment: CDR1 SGHTA and CDR2 FQGNSA. The CDR3 spells CASSILAGGTYNEQFF.

V and J are TRBV19 and TRBJ2-1; the TCRdb call, TRBD2, lacks DNA for checking. The CDR3 covers 12 residues. From germline, CDR1 is LNHDA and CDR2 SQIVND (reference sequence). The CDR3: CASSTPGSGEFF.

This sequence joins TRBV12-3 or TRBV12-4 and TRBJ2-7; TCRdb's assignment of TRBD1 cannot be checked, as there is no DNA. The CDR3 length is 14 residues. CDR3 protein: CASSLGGPSYEQYF.

The J gene is TRBJ2-3, the V gene TRBV20-1; the D call of TRBD2 rests on TCRdb alone, since no DNA is present to check it. Germline CDR1 is DFQATT and CDR2 is SNEGSKA (reference sequence). The CDR3 runs to 13 residues. The CDR3: CSARDLDTDTQYF.

This chain joins TRBV6-2 or TRBV6-3 and TRBJ2-7; TCRdb designates TRBD1, a call that cannot be tested without DNA. The CDR3 extends over 14 amino acids. CDR1 and CDR2 (germline): MNHEY, SVGEGT. This CDR3 reads CASSSPDYPYEQYF.

The chain carries TRBV28 and TRBJ2-4; checking the TCRdb D call of TRBD1 is not possible without DNA. CDR3 length: 16 amino acids. Germline CDR1 and CDR2: MDHEN and SYDVKM. The CDR3 region is CASNIKRTGSKNIQYF.

The chain combines TRBV15 with TRBJ2-3; as DNA is missing, the TRBD1 call by TCRdb cannot be tested. CDR1 LNHNV and CDR2 YYDKDF come from the germline V gene (reference sequence). This CDR3 is built from 16 residues. CDR3 sequence: CATSLSRGGGPDTQYF.

The genes are TRBV29-1 and TRBJ2-7; TCRdb outputs TRBD1, but without DNA this stays unchecked. Germline V CDR1 and CDR2: SQVTM, ANQGSEA. This CDR3 comprises 15 residues. The CDR3 here is CSVEDRVGVDYEQYF.

The chain uses TRBV3-1 and TRBJ2-2. Per the germline V gene, CDR1 is LGHDT and CDR2 is YNNKEL (reference sequence). The CDR3 spans 12 residues. The CDR3 is CASSHITGELFF.

J is TRBJ1-6 and V is TRBV7-2. From germline, CDR1 is SGHTA and CDR2 FQGNSA. The CDR3 is made up of 16 amino acids. The CDR3 sequence is CASSHVNDGIDSPLHF. Full variable domain (remainder filled in from reference TRBV7-2 and TRBJ1-6): GAGVSQSPSNKVTEKGKDVELRCDPISGHTALYWYRQSLGQGLEFLIYFQGNSAPDKSGLPSDRFSAERTGGSVSTLTIQRTQQEDSAVYLCASSHVNDGIDSPLHFGNGTRLTVT.

CDR3 region: CASSPAGWDIRTDTQYF. The chain couples TRBV14 to TRBJ2-3; TCRdb selects TRBD1, and the lack of DNA leaves this call unchecked. The CDR3 sequence is 17 residues long. The germline CDR1 and CDR2 sequences are SGHDN and FVKESK.

This rearrangement joins TRBV28 to TRBJ1-2; TCRdb's D call of TRBD1 is untestable without DNA. Germline values: CDR1 MDHEN, CDR2 SYDVKM. The CDR3 has 13 amino acids. CDR3 loop: CASARDSHYGYTF.